These 9 T cell receptor beta chains were all obtained from the same sample, sequenced in a study of cytomegalovirus exposure and HLA in healthy donors. The PCR ran on 60 Vbeta and 13 Jbeta primers. The method was immunoSEQ multiplex PCR; TCRdb's version includes in-frame clones alone and lacks a portion of them. The sample yields approximately 120,000 clones, 65% to 80% seen once. The sequenced material came from PBMCs. Receptors originate from a woman aged 55-75 years in good health and CMV-seropositive.

Note on this clone: It is unclear where the CDR3 begins or ends on the DNA, so no DNA is shown, and the CDR3 is as TCRdb lists it. This chain uses TRBV21-1 with TRBJ2-6; the table's TRBD2 call for D was not verified on the DNA. TRBV21-1 is reported as a pseudogene. The CDR3 extends over 15 residues, inclusive of both ends. CDR3 loop: CASRRVGSGANVLTF.

The gene calls are TRBV9 and TRBJ1-2; D unclear. Germline V CDR1 and CDR2: SGDLS, YYNGEE. The CDR3 has 17 residues. Trimming stripped 0 bases from V and 0 bases from J, with 15 bases between. The chain's CDR3 is CASSVAGNPGTNYGYTF. CDR3 in DNA: TGTGCCAGCAGCGTAGCGGGGAACCCAGGAACTAACTATGGCTACACCTTC. Filled out from reference TRBV9 and TRBJ1-2, the complete variable domain reads DSGVTQTPKHLITATGQRVTLRCSPRSGDLSVYWYQQSLDQGLQFLIQYYNGEERAKGNILERFSAQQFPDLHSELNLSSLELGDSALYFCASSVAGNPGTNYGYTFGSGTRLTVV.

The chain carries TRBV4-1 and TRBJ1-2, with D possibly being TRBD1 (6 bases). The CDR3 has 15 residues. Trimming shortened V by 4 bases and J by 2 bases, and 14 bases separated the two germline ends. Germline V gene sequence: CDR1 MGHRA, CDR2 YSYEKL. CDR3 sequence (DNA): TGCGCCAGCAGCCGGAGCGGGGGCGAGAACTATGGCTACACCTTC. Its protein is CASSRSGGENYGYTF.

This chain uses TRBV7-8 with TRBJ1-4; D is perhaps TRBD1 (6 bases). The V gene's germline CDR1 is SGHVS and CDR2 FQNEAQ. The CDR3 runs to 15 residues. Deletions cut 3 bases from V and 8 bases from J, with 16 bases between. The CDR3 nucleotides read TGTGCCAGCAGCTTTAGGTGGGACACACTCGAAAAACTGTTTTTT. Translating gives CASSFRWDTLEKLFF.

The chain has TRBV5-1 and TRBJ1-2, with 8 nucleotides matching TRBD1. The V and J ends lost 4 bases and 0 bases, in that order; junction bases with no gene match: 5. This CDR3 region has 15 residues. Germline values: CDR1 SGHRS, CDR2 YFSETQ. CDR3 protein: CASSGTGVANYGYTF. For the CDR3, the DNA is TGCGCCAGCAGCGGGACAGGAGTCGCTAACTATGGCTACACCTTC. Combining the CDR3 with reference TRBV5-1 and TRBJ1-2 gives the whole variable domain KAGVTQTPRYLIKTRGQQVTLSCSPISGHRSVSWYQQTPGQGLQFLFEYFSETQRNKGNFPGRFSGRQFSNSRSEMNVSTLELGDSALYLCASSGTGVANYGYTFGSGTRLTVV.

The gene calls are TRBV29-1 and TRBJ2-3, with D tentatively TRBD2 (6 bases). The CDR3 is 13 residues long. V was cut by 4 bases and J by 4 bases, with 12 bases left in between. The germline V gene encodes CDR1 SQVTM and CDR2 ANQGSEA. Here the CDR3 reads CSVGRSGADTQYF. The CDR3 DNA is TGCAGCGTTGGAAGGTCGGGGGCAGATACGCAGTATTTT.

This clone turned up a few times. V and J are TRBV2 and TRBJ1-2; D gene unclear. V gave up 3 bases and J gave up 5 bases, with 10 bases separating them. The germline V gene encodes CDR1 SNHLY and CDR2 FYNNEI. CDR3 length equals 13 residues. The CDR3 DNA reads TGTGCCAGCAGTGAGGAACAGAGATATGGCTACACCTTC. This gives the protein CASSEEQRYGYTF.

The chain uses TRBV6-5 and TRBJ2-1; 7 nucleotides line up with TRBD2. V gave up 11 bases and J gave up 0 bases; unmatched junction bases: 10. CDR1 and CDR2 (germline): MNHEY, SVGAGI. The CDR3 consists of 15 residues. This CDR3 reads CAERDELSSYNEQFF. CDR3 in DNA: TGTGCCGAGCGGGACGAATTAAGCTCCTACAATGAGCAGTTCTTC.

This clone was observed once. As the CDR3 is not closed by the conserved phenylalanine or tryptophan, this likely results from a read error. This chain connects TRBV27 to TRBJ2-7, with D possibly matching TRBD1 (5 bases). The CDR3 covers 13 residues. Trimming shortened V by 6 bases and J by 1 base, and 10 bases separated the two germline ends. In germline, CDR1 is MNHEY, CDR2 SMNVEV (reference sequence). Here the CDR3 reads CASRPQGSYEQYL. The DNA of the CDR3 is TGTGCCAGCAGGCCCCAGGGATCCTACGAGCAGTACCTC.